The T cell receptor beta chain described here comes from a study of persistence of HIV-infected CD4 T cells. Study-wide background: A median of around 8 years of suppressive ART preceded sampling.

The immunoSEQ assay was version 4, run in survey mode. Profiled with immunoSEQ multiplex PCR; TCRdb holds only in-frame clones, not every one. This table holds about 47,000 clones, roughly nine tenths found once. On this clone itself: The antigen is undetermined.

Overall study results and limits: TCRbeta richness was lower in CMV- and Gag-responding cells than in anti-CD3/anti-CD28-responding cells.

This nonspecific control used anti-CD3/anti-CD28 bead stimulation of CD4+ T cells. CD4+ T cells upregulating both CD40 ligand and CD69 were sorted as responding cells. Undetectable plasma HIV-1 RNA below 50 copies/mL lasted at least 4 years. CD8+ T cells were removed from PBMCs prior to stimulation. The input for sequencing was CD4+ T cells sorted from PBMCs after roughly 18-hour stimulation, taken from a patient who received antiretroviral therapy. This sequence was found in an adult man with HIV who was CMV-seropositive.

CDR3 bases: TGTGCCAGCAGCCAAGAAATAGGACAGGGGGGTGAAAAACTGTTTTTT. Amino acids: CASSQEIGQGGEKLFF. The rearrangement uses TRBV4-2 and TRBJ1-4, with 10 nucleotides matching TRBD1. CDR3 length equals 16 residues. From germline, CDR1 is LGHNA and CDR2 YNFKEQ. V shed 0 bases, J shed 7 bases, and the junction held 5 bases outside the gene matches.